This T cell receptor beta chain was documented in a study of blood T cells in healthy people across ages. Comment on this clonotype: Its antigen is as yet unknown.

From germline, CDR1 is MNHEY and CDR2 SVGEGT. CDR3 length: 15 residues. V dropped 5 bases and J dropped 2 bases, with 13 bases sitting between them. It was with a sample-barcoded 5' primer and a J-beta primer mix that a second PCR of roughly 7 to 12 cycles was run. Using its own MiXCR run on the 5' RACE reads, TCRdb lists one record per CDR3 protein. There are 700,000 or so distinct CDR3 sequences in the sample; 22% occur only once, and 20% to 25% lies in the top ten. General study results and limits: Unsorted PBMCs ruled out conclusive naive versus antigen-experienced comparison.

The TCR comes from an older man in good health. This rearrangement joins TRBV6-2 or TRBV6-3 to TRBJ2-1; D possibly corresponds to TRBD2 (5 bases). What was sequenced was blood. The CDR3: CASSDVALAYNEQFF. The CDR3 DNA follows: TGTGCCAGCAGTGATGTAGCGCTGGCCTACAATGAGCAGTTCTTC.